This section outlines one T cell receptor beta chain sequence together with its context. This entry is derived from a study of control samples from healthy donors and cancer patients. The CDR3 extends over 16 amino acids. Germline assignment: CDR1 GTSNPN and CDR2 SVGIG (reference sequence). The V and J ends lost 2 bases and 4 bases, in that order; junction bases with no gene match: 11. The protocol was immunoSEQ multiplex PCR, while the TCRdb copy is restricted to in-frame clones and leaves out a portion. The sample records approximately 100,000 clones, roughly 88% being singletons. V and J are TRBV30 and TRBJ2-3; TRBD2 agrees at 8 bases. This TCR was sampled from a man aged 25 to 40 in good health. Sequenced sample: blood. CDR3 loop: CAWSLADSGTADTQYF. CDR3 in DNA: TGTGCCTGGAGTCTTGCGGATAGCGGGACCGCAGATACGCAGTATTTT.